A selection of T cell receptor beta chains follows, all from one sample in a study of Graves' ophthalmopathy and Graves' hyperthyroidism. TCRdb reprocessed the multiplex PCR reads with MiXCR, giving one entry per CDR3 protein. The repertoire holds almost 750,000 distinct CDR3 sequences, roughly 41% seen once, with roughly 45% in the top ten. What was sequenced was peripheral blood. Receptor source: an adult man with Graves' ophthalmopathy. Each CDR3 is given with its conserved first and last residue. D genes are given only for firm matches. Some rows have no size entry. The others give once, few or many, or a class for an expanded clone.

>.|16|TRBJ2-2|TRBV7-9|.
TGTGCCAGCAGGTCCTCCGGGACTGAACCCACCGGGGAGCTGTTTTTT
CASRSSGTEPTGELFF
>TRBD1|13|TRBJ2-5|TRBV2|many
TGTGCCAGCCTCCGGGACAGGGGAGAGACCCAGTACTTC
CASLRDRGETQYF
>.|14|TRBJ2-5|TRBV10-3|.
TGTGCCATCAGTGAGTCTGTTGGAGGGACACGCCAGTACTTC
CAISESVGGTRQYF
>.|11|TRBJ2-2|TRBV7-9|.
TGTGCCAGCAGCGATAGCCTCGAGCAGTTTTTT
CASSDSLEQFF
>.|14|TRBJ2-5|TRBV5-8|few
TGTGCCAGCAGCGCTGACCGTATCCGCGAGACCCAGTACTTC
CASSADRIRETQYF
>TRBD2|17|TRBJ2-2|TRBV7-9|few
TGTGCCAGCAGTACGACTAGCGGGCCTTCGGTCACCGGGGAGCTGTTTTTT
CASSTTSGPSVTGELFF
>.|15|TRBJ2-7|TRBV2|.
TGTGCCAGCAGCCAAAGTCCTAGGTCCTCCTACGAGCAGTACTTC
CASSQSPRSSYEQYF
>.|14|TRBJ1-6|TRBV6-5|few
TGTGCCAGCAATGAGTACAAAGATAATTCACCCCTCCACTTT
CASNEYKDNSPLHF
>.|14|TRBJ2-5|TRBV9|.
TGTGCCAGCAGCCCCCGCCCGGGGCCAGAGACCCAGTACTTC
CASSPRPGPETQYF
>.|14|TRBJ1-1|TRBV20-1|.
TGCAGTGCCCCGGGGGAACTTTTTATCCGTGAGGCTTTCTTT
CSAPGELFIREAFF
>.|13|TRBJ1-2|TRBV20-1|.
TGCAGTGCTAGGGGGGCTCCGTCGGTTGGCTACACCTTC
CSARGAPSVGYTF
>.|11|TRBJ2-3|TRBV7-2|few
TGTGCCAGCAGCTTACCAGATACGCAGTATTTT
CASSLPDTQYF
>TRBD1|16|TRBJ2-7|TRBV20-1|.
TGCAGTGCTAGGGACAGGGGACTAAGAATCTCCTACGAGCAGTACTTC
CSARDRGLRISYEQYF
>.|12|TRBJ2-5|TRBV20-1|few
TGCAGTGCTTTAGAGATTCAAGAGACCCAGTACTTC
CSALEIQETQYF
>.|15|TRBJ1-5|TRBV24-1|few
TGTGCCAGCAGTTTGGGCCAGACTGGCAATCAGCCCCAGCATTTT
CASSLGQTGNQPQHF
>TRBD1|17|TRBJ1-3|TRBV9|.
TGTGCCAGCAGCCCCAGGACAGGGGTCCTCTCTGGAAACACCATATATTTT
CASSPRTGVLSGNTIYF
>.|15|TRBJ2-2|TRBV7-8|many
TGTGCCAGCAGCTTAGTAGGCCTCGGGACCGGGGAGCTGTTTTTT
CASSLVGLGTGELFF
>TRBD2|16|TRBJ2-7|TRBV9|.
TGTGCCAGCAGCGCGGGACTAGCGGGTTTGGCCTACGAGCAGTACTTC
CASSAGLAGLAYEQYF
>.|15|TRBJ2-5|TRBV7-2|.
TGTGCCAGCAGCCTTAGACAGGAGGGTATGGAGACCCAGTACTTC
CASSLRQEGMETQYF
>.|13|TRBJ1-1|TRBV29-1|few
TGCAGCGTATTACAGGGTTTATGGGCTGAAGCTTTCTTT
CSVLQGLWAEAFF
>TRBD1|16|TRBJ2-7|TRBV4-2|.
TGTGCCAGCAGCCAAGACGACAGGGGCCAAGGATACGAGCAGTACTTC
CASSQDDRGQGYEQYF
>TRBD2|16|TRBJ2-7|TRBV2|.
TGTGCCAGCAGTTTAGCGGGGGCGGGGGCCGGCTACGAGCAGTACTTC
CASSLAGAGAGYEQYF